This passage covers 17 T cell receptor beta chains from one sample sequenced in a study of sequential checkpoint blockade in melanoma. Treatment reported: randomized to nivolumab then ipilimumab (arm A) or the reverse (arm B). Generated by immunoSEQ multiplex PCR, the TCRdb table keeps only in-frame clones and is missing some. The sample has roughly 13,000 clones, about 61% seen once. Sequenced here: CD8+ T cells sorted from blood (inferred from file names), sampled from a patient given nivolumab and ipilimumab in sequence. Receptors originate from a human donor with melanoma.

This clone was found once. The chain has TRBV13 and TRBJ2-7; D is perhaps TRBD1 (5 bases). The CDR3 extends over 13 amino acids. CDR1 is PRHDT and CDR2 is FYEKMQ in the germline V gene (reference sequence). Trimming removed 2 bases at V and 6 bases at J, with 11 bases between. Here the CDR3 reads CASSLRQGIEQYF. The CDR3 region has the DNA TGTGCCAGCAGCTTACGGCAGGGTATCGAGCAGTACTTC. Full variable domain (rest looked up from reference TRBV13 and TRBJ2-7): AAGVIQSPRHLIKEKRETATLKCYPIPRHDTVYWYQQGPGQDPQFLISFYEKMQSDKGSIPDRFSAQQFSDYHSELNMSSLELGDSALYFCASSLRQGIEQYFGPGTRLTVT.

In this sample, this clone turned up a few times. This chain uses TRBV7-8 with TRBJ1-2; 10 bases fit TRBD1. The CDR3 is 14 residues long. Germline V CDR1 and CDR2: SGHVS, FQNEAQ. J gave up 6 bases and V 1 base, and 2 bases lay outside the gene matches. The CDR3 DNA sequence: TGTGCCAGCAGCTTAGGAGACAGGGGGCATGGCTACACCTTC. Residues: CASSLGDRGHGYTF.

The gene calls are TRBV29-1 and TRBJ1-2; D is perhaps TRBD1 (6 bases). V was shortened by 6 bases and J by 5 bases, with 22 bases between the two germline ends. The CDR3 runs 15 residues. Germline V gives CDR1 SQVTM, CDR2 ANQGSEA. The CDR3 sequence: CSVWGGHREGYGYTF. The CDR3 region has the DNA TGCAGCGTCTGGGGGGGACATCGTGAGGGGTATGGCTACACCTTC. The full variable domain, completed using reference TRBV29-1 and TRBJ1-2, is SAVISQKPSRDICQRGTSLTIQCQVDSQVTMMFWYRQQPGQSLTLIATANQGSEATYESGFVIDKFPISRPNLTFSTLTVSNMSPEDSSIYLCSVWGGHREGYGYTFGSGTRLTVV.

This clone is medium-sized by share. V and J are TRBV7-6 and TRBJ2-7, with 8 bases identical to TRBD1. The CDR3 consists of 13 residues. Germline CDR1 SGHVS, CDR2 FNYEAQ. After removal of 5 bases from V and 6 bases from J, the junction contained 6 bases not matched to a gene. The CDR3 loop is CASSKTGDGEQYF. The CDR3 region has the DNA TGTGCCAGCAGCAAGACAGGGGACGGCGAGCAGTACTTC. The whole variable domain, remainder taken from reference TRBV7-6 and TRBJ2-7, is GAGVSQSPRYKVTKRGQDVALRCDPISGHVSLYWYRQALGQGPEFLTYFNYEAQQDKSGLPNDRFSAERPEGSISTLTIQRTEQRDSAMYRCASSKTGDGEQYFGPGTRLTVT.

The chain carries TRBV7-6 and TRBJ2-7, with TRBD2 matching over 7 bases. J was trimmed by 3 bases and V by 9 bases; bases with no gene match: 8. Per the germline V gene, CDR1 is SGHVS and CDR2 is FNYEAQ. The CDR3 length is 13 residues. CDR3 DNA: TGTGCCAGTGCCCCGGGACTAAACTACGAGCAGTACTTC. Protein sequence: CASAPGLNYEQYF. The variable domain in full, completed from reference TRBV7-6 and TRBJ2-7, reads GAGVSQSPRYKVTKRGQDVALRCDPISGHVSLYWYRQALGQGPEFLTYFNYEAQQDKSGLPNDRFSAERPEGSISTLTIQRTEQRDSAMYRCASAPGLNYEQYFGPGTRLTVT.

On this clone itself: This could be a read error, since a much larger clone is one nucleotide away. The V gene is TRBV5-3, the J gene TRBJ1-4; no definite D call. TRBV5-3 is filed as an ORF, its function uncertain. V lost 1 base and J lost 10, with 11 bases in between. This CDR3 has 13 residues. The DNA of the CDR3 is TGTGCCAGAAGCTTGCGGGAGGAAGTAAAACTGTTTTTT. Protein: CARSLREEVKLFF.

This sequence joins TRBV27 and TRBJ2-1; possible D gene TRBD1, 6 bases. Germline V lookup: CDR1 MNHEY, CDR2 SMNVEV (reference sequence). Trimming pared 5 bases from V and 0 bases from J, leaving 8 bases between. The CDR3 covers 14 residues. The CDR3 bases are TGTGCCAGCAGTCTGGACAGCTCCTACAATGAGCAGTTCTTC. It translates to CASSLDSSYNEQFF.

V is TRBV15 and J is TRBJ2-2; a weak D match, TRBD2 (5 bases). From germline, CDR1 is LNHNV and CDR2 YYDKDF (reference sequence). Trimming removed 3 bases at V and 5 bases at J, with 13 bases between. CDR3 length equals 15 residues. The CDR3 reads CATSSMRVGTGELFF. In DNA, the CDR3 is TGTGCCACCAGCAGTATGAGGGTAGGGACCGGGGAGCTGTTTTTT.

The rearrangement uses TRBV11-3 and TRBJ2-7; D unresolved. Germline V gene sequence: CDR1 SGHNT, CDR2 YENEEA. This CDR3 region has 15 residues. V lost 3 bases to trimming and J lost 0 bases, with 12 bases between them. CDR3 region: CASSLWAADSYEQYF. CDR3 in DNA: TGTGCCAGCAGCTTGTGGGCAGCAGACTCCTACGAGCAGTACTTC.

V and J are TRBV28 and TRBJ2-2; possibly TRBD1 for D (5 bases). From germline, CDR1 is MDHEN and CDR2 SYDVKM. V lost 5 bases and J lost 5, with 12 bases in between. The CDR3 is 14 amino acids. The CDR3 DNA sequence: TGTGCCAGCAGTCTTCAGGGATGGACCGGGGAGCTGTTTTTT. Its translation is CASSLQGWTGELFF.

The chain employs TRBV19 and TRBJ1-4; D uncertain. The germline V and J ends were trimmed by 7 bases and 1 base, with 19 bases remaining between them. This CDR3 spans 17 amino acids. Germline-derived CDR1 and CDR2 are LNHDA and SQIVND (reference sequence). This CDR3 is CASTPVGEGQTNEKLFF. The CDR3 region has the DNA TGTGCCAGTACCCCCGTGGGAGAGGGCCAAACTAATGAAAAACTGTTTTTT.

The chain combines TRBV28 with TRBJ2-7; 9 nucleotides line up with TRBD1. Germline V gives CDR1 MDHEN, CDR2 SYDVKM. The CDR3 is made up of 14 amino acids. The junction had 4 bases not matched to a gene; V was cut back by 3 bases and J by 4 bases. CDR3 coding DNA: TGTGCCAGCAGTTTCACAGGGGGCGGGTACGAGCAGTACTTC. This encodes CASSFTGGGYEQYF.

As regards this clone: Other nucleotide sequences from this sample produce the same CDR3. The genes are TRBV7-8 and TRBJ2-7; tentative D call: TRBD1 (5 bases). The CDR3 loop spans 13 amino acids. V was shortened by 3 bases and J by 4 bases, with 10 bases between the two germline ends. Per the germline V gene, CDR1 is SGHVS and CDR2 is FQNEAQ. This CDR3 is CASSFERGYEQYF. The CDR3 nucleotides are TGTGCCAGCAGCTTCGAAAGGGGTTACGAGCAGTACTTC.

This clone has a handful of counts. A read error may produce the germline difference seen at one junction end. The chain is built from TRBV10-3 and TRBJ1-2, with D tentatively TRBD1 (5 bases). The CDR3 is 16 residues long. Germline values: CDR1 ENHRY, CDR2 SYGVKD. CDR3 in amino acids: CASSYFGGRAGGGYTF. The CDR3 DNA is TGTGCCAGCAGTTACTTCGGTGGCAGGGCCGGTGGAGGCTACACCTTC.

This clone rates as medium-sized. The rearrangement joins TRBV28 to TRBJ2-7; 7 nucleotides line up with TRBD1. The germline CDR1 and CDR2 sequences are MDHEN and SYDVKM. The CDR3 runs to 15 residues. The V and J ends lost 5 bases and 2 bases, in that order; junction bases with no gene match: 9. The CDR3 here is CASSTKQGSPYEQYF. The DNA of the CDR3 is TGTGCCAGCAGTACTAAACAGGGGTCTCCCTACGAGCAGTACTTC.

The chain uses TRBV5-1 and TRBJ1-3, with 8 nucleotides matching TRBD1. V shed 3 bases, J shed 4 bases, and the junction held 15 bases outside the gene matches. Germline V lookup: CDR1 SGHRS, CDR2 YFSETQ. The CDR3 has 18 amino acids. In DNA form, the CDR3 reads TGCGCCAGCAGCTCAAAGTCTCAGGGGGCTGCGGCCGGAAACACCATATATTTT. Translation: CASSSKSQGAAAGNTIYF.

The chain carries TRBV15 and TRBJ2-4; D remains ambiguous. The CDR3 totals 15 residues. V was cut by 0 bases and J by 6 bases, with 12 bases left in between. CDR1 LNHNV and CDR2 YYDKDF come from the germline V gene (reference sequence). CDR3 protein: CATSRDLLSTNIQYF. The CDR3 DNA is TGTGCCACCAGCAGAGACCTACTGAGTACAAACATTCAGTACTTC. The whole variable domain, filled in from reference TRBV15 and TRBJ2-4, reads DAMVIQNPRYQVTQFGKPVTLSCSQTLNHNVMYWYQQKSSQAPKLLFHYYDKDFNNEADTPDNFQSRRPNTSFCFLDIRSPGLGDTAMYLCATSRDLLSTNIQYFGAGTRLSVL.